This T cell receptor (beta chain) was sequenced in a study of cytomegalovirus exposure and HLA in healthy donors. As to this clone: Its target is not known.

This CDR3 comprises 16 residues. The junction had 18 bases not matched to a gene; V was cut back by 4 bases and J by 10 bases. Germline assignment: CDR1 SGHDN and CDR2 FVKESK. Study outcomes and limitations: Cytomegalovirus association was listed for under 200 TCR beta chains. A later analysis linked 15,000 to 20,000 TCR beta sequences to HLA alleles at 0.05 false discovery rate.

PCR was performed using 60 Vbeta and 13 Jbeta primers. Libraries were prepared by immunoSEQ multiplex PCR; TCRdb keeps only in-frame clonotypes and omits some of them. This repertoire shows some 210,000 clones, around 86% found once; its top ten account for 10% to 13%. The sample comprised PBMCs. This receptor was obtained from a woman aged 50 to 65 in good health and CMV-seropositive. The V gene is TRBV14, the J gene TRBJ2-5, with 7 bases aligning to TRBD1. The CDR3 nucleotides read TGTGCCAGCAGCCTGGGGACAGCACTTCTTAACGGGCACCAGTACTTC. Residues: CASSLGTALLNGHQYF.